This passage covers 2 T cell receptor beta chains from one sample sequenced in a study of blood T cell repertoires in COVID-19. Repertoires were generated with immunoSEQ multiplex PCR, while TCRdb's copy carries only in-frame clones and drops some. Seen here are more than 85,000 clones, roughly 88% observed once, and the top ten hold around 6.5%. What was sequenced was peripheral blood. Receptors were obtained from a woman aged 55-75 years with acute or convalescent COVID-19.

The chain carries TRBV7-2 and TRBJ2-2; no definite D call. The CDR3 is 13 residues long. Trimming stripped 4 bases from V and 2 bases from J, with 5 bases between. Germline lookup yields CDR1 SGHTA and CDR2 FQGNSA. Written as DNA, the CDR3 is TGTGCCAGCAGCTCCCCAAACACCGGGGAGCTGTTTTTT. Translation: CASSSPNTGELFF.

The chain combines TRBV6-6 with TRBJ1-4; no clear D gene. The CDR3 is 16 amino acids. Germline values: CDR1 MNHNY, CDR2 SVGAGI (reference sequence). Deletions cut 6 bases from V and 1 base from J, with 15 bases between. This CDR3 reads CASSLAAVRTNEKLFF. CDR3 DNA sequence: TGTGCCAGCAGCCTAGCCGCAGTGAGAACTAATGAAAAACTGTTTTTT.